This TCR beta chain stems from a study of blood T cell repertoires in COVID-19. As for the study in general: Collection of acute and convalescent COVID-19 samples took place in the United States, Italy and Spain. The cDNA or gDNA used as material had been derived from T cells, B-cell-depleted T cells, or PBMCs.

In the source study's methods: For nucleated cells, counts were estimated from reference gene primer amplification. Produced via immunoSEQ multiplex PCR; TCRdb's table is partial and in-frame only. V, J and clone size are those of that table, while D and trimming were read from the DNA. The sample contains almost 55,000 clones, 86% of which appear only once. V was trimmed by 0 bases and J by 5 bases, leaving 8 bases between them. Germline CDR1 is SGDLS and CDR2 is YYNGEE. The CDR3 loop spans 13 amino acids. Sequencing was done on a sample of peripheral blood. The TCR originated in a human donor in a cohort sampled during active COVID-19. The chain has TRBV9 and TRBJ2-5; D is possibly TRBD2 (6 bases). The CDR3 spells CASSVGEVETQYF. The CDR3 DNA is TGTGCCAGCAGCGTAGGGGAGGTGGAGACCCAGTACTTC.